This T cell receptor beta chain was retrieved from a study of cytomegalovirus exposure and HLA in healthy donors. PCR used 60 Vbeta primers and 13 Jbeta primers. Clones were read by immunoSEQ multiplex PCR, and TCRdb kept only the in-frame ones, dropping some. The repertoire holds 99,000 or so clones, with about 80% as singletons. The sample comprised PBMCs. The TCR was taken from a man aged 40-49 years in good health and CMV-seropositive.

The CDR3 here is CASSPDRSSGTRGELFF. The CDR3 nucleotides read TGTGCCAGCAGCCCAGACAGATCTAGCGGGACGAGGGGGGAGCTGTTTTTT. V usage is TRBV7-2 and J usage is TRBJ2-2; 9 bases fit TRBD2. Trimming removed 5 bases from V and 8 bases from J; junction bases left unmatched: 15. Germline CDR1 and CDR2: SGHTA and FQGNSA. CDR3 length: 17 amino acids.